These 23 T cell receptor beta chains share one sample of origin, sequenced in a study of blood T cells in healthy people across ages. A second roughly 6 to 12 cycle PCR used barcoded and J-beta primers. TCRdb re-called the 5' RACE reads through MiXCR, storing one row per CDR3 protein. Here the sample spans about 830,000 distinct CDR3 sequences, 62% being singletons. The sequencing sample was made of blood. These receptors came from a man aged 25-45 years in good health.

The rearrangement uses TRBV15 and TRBJ2-4, with D perhaps TRBD2 (5 bases). The assigned J gene may be wrong: the sequence end matches TRBJ2-7 better. This CDR3 is built from 14 residues. Germline lookup yields CDR1 LNHNV and CDR2 YYDKDF (reference sequence). The CDR3 DNA reads TGTGCCACCAGCGGAACGGGGTTCTCCTACGAGCAGTACTTC. It codes for CATSGTGFSYEQYF.

This clonotype was recorded a few times. The chain employs TRBV4-3 and TRBJ2-1, with unresolved D. The V end was cut by 0 bases, the J end by 6 bases, with 12 bases between. Germline V CDR1 and CDR2: LGHNA, YSLEER. The CDR3 is 15 residues long. This CDR3 reads CASSQDGPRFNEQFF. The DNA of the CDR3 is TGCGCCAGCAGCCAAGATGGGCCCCGGTTCAATGAGCAGTTCTTC.

This CDR3 is CASSEEGGGQETQYF. The CDR3 coding sequence is TGTGCCAGCTCCGAGGAGGGAGGGGGACAAGAGACCCAGTACTTC. The V call is TRBV9, the J call TRBJ2-5, with D perhaps matching TRBD2 (7 bases). In germline, CDR1 is SGDLS, CDR2 YYNGEE. Trimming left V 7 bases short and J 2 bases short, with 18 bases between. The CDR3 covers 15 residues.

The chain carries TRBV10-3 and TRBJ2-1; D ambiguous. The CDR3 runs 12 residues. V lost 2 bases and J lost 8, with 7 bases in between. Germline assignment: CDR1 ENHRY and CDR2 SYGVKD. The DNA of the CDR3 is TGTGCCATCAGTGAGCGGGCGGATGAGCAGTTCTTC. This gives the protein CAISERADEQFF.

The V call is TRBV29-1, the J call TRBJ2-2, with a weak D call TRBD1 (6 bases). V was pared by 6 bases and J by 6 bases, with 23 bases between. The germline gives CDR1 SQVTM, CDR2 ANQGSEA. This CDR3 has 16 amino acids. CDR3 coding DNA: TGCAGCGTCTCCCGACAGGCCGAAACCGGCGCCGGGGAGCTGTTTTTT. As protein: CSVSRQAETGAGELFF.

This clonotype was counted a single time. The chain joins TRBV20-1 to TRBJ1-4; TRBD1 matches 9 bases. Germline CDR1 reads DFQATT; CDR2 reads SNEGSKA (reference sequence). The length of the CDR3 is 17 residues. V lost 6 bases, J lost 6 bases, and 17 bases stayed unmatched. CDR3 protein: CSAPDRGRSGNHEKLFF. The CDR3 DNA sequence: TGCAGTGCCCCGGACAGGGGACGGAGTGGGAATCATGAAAAACTGTTTTTT.

This clonotype was seen only a few times. V is TRBV6-8 and J is TRBJ2-4; possible D gene TRBD1, 5 bases. Germline V lookup: CDR1 MNHGY, CDR2 SAAAGT. The CDR3 sequence is 14 residues long. V was clipped by 2 bases and J by 9 bases, with 14 bases between them. This CDR3 reads CASSYGQGFAIQYF. CDR3 DNA: TGTGCCAGCAGTTACGGTCAGGGTTTCGCCATTCAGTACTTC.

This chain connects TRBV7-8 to TRBJ1-2, with unresolved D. The ends were cut back, 0 bases at V and 4 bases at J, with 21 bases in the middle. Germline lookup yields CDR1 SGHVS and CDR2 FQNEAQ. The CDR3 consists of 18 residues. CDR3 nucleotides: TGTGCCAGCAGCTTAGCGGTGTCTGACCGAGGTAGTGGCTATGGCTACACCTTC. It encodes CASSLAVSDRGSGYGYTF.

This clonotype was recorded a few times. The DNA of the CDR3 is TGTGCCAGCAGTTACGAGGGGGCGCGTGGAGAGACCCAGTACTTC. Its translation is CASSYEGARGETQYF. This chain links TRBV6-2 or TRBV6-3 with TRBJ2-7; 7 bases map to TRBD1. The J call may be mistaken, given a closer DNA end match to TRBJ2-5. Germline assignment: CDR1 MNHEY and CDR2 SVGEGT. This CDR3 contains 15 residues.

This sequence joins TRBV5-1 and TRBJ2-7, with D hard to call. CDR1 is SGHRS, CDR2 YFSETQ, per germline. V lost 1 base to trimming and J lost 5 bases, with 13 bases between them. The CDR3 totals 14 residues. As DNA, the CDR3 is TGCGCCAGCAGCTTGACAGCAGACCCTGACGAGCAGTACTTC. Translation gives CASSLTADPDEQYF.

The chain is built from TRBV4-1 and TRBJ2-2, with D possibly matching TRBD1 (6 bases). The CDR3 loop spans 14 amino acids. The V and J ends lost 3 bases and 5 bases respectively, with 10 bases between them. Germline V gene sequence: CDR1 MGHRA, CDR2 YSYEKL. The CDR3 region is CASSHGQMTGELFF. In DNA form, the CDR3 reads TGCGCCAGCAGCCACGGACAGATGACCGGGGAGCTGTTTTTT.

This clonotype was recorded only once. The chain links TRBV7-2 to TRBJ2-4, with 7 bases that match TRBD1. The DNA end favors TRBJ2-7, so the J call may be wrong. The CDR3 is 13 amino acids. CDR1 and CDR2 from the germline V gene are SGHTA and FQGNSA. The CDR3 protein is CASGSQGTNEQYF. The CDR3 DNA sequence: TGTGCCAGCGGCTCACAGGGGACCAACGAGCAGTACTTC.

About this clonotype: Its ends do not fully match the called genes, so a read error is possible. V is TRBV4-3 and J is TRBJ1-6; D unclear. There are 18 residues in the CDR3. Germline CDR1 is LGHNA and CDR2 is YSLEER. The CDR3 DNA reads TGCGCCGGCAGCCAAGATTATATCGCTAGCTCCTATAATTCACCCCTCCACTTT. Protein product: CAGSQDYIASSYNSPLHF.

V and J are TRBV6-4 and TRBJ2-1; a weak D match, TRBD1 (5 bases). The ends were cut back, 4 bases at V and 7 bases at J, with 17 bases in the middle. CDR3 length: 15 amino acids. Germline-derived CDR1 and CDR2 are MRHNA and SNTAGT. The CDR3 DNA follows: TGTGCCAGCAGTGTTCAGGGTGAAGCACAAAATGAGCAGTTCTTC. Translation gives CASSVQGEAQNEQFF.

This clonotype was seen only a few times. CDR3 DNA sequence: TGTGCCAGCAGCCAGGGGGAGGGGGTTTACCTCTACAATGAGCAGTTCTTC. Its protein product is CASSQGEGVYLYNEQFF. The chain is built from TRBV4-2 and TRBJ2-1; maybe TRBD2 (7 bases). The CDR3 runs to 17 residues. V was trimmed by 3 bases and J by 3 bases, leaving 18 bases between them. Germline V gene data show CDR1 as LGHNA and CDR2 as YNFKEQ.

The chain combines TRBV29-1 with TRBJ1-4, with TRBD1 as a possible D gene (6 bases). CDR3 size: 13 residues. CDR1 is SQVTM, CDR2 ANQGSEA, per germline. Trimming removed 4 bases at V and 7 bases at J, with 13 bases between. The CDR3 sequence: CSVVSQGFEKLFF. CDR3 coding DNA: TGCAGCGTTGTGAGCCAGGGGTTTGAAAAACTGTTTTTT.

This clonotype was seen a single time. This chain uses TRBV20-1 with TRBJ2-5; 8 nucleotides agree with TRBD2. J was trimmed by 0 bases and V by 3 bases; bases with no gene match: 9. From germline, CDR1 is DFQATT and CDR2 SNEGSKA (reference sequence). The CDR3 contains 16 residues. Here the CDR3 reads CSASYPAGGNQETQYF. The DNA for the CDR3 is TGCAGTGCTAGTTATCCGGCGGGGGGTAACCAAGAGACCCAGTACTTC.

The CDR3 nucleotides are TGTGCCAGCAGCCGACTTCCGGGACCACCCTACGAGCAGTACTTC. Its protein product is CASSRLPGPPYEQYF. The chain employs TRBV14 and TRBJ2-7, with D perhaps TRBD1 or TRBD2 (5 bases each). V lost 4 bases and J 2 bases, leaving 15 bases between the germline ends. Germline lookup yields CDR1 SGHDN and CDR2 FVKESK. The CDR3 runs 15 residues.

The genes are TRBV20-1 and TRBJ1-1, with 8 bases matching TRBD1. Germline values: CDR1 DFQATT, CDR2 SNEGSKA (reference sequence). This CDR3 has 19 residues. V shed 3 bases and J 3 bases; nucleotides not matched to a gene: 21. The CDR3 sequence is CSASPPQGALLILYTEAFF. CDR3 nucleotide sequence: TGCAGTGCTAGCCCACCTCAGGGGGCCCTTTTGATTCTTTACACTGAAGCTTTCTTT.

This clonotype was detected many times. This sequence joins TRBV6-5 and TRBJ2-1; possibly TRBD2 for D (5 bases). Looked up from germline, CDR1 is MNHEY and CDR2 is SVGAGI. The CDR3 runs 14 residues. The V end lost 0 bases, the J end lost 8 bases, and 11 bases lay between the germline ends. DNA of the CDR3: TGTGCCAGCAGTTACTCAGGACTCCGCGATGAGCAGTTCTTC. The encoded protein is CASSYSGLRDEQFF.

This clonotype was counted only a few times. The V call is TRBV4-3, the J call TRBJ1-2; D not resolved. With 4 bases removed from V and 8 bases from J, the gap between germline ends came to 23 bases. Germline CDR1 LGHNA, CDR2 YSLEER. The CDR3 totals 16 residues. The CDR3 bases are TGCGCCAGCAGCCCTGGTACACAGACACCGACCTGGGGCTACACCTTC. This encodes CASSPGTQTPTWGYTF.

Points on this clonotype: A read error may produce the germline difference seen at one junction end. J is TRBJ1-5 and V is TRBV4-3; D not certain. The germline V gene encodes CDR1 LGHNA and CDR2 YSLEER. The CDR3 has 15 residues. CDR3 DNA sequence: TGCGCCAGCAGCCAAGGCGTCACTGGTTGGAAGCCCCAACATTTT. Its translation: CASSQGVTGWKPQHF.

The rearrangement joins TRBV5-6 to TRBJ1-1, with TRBD1 as a possible D gene (6 bases). The V and J ends lost 0 bases and 6 bases respectively, with 12 bases between them. Germline assignment: CDR1 SGHDT and CDR2 YYEEEE. The CDR3 consists of 14 residues. The CDR3 nucleotides read TGTGCCAGCAGCTTGGAAGCGGGGGCCTCTGAAGCTTTCTTT. Translated: CASSLEAGASEAFF.